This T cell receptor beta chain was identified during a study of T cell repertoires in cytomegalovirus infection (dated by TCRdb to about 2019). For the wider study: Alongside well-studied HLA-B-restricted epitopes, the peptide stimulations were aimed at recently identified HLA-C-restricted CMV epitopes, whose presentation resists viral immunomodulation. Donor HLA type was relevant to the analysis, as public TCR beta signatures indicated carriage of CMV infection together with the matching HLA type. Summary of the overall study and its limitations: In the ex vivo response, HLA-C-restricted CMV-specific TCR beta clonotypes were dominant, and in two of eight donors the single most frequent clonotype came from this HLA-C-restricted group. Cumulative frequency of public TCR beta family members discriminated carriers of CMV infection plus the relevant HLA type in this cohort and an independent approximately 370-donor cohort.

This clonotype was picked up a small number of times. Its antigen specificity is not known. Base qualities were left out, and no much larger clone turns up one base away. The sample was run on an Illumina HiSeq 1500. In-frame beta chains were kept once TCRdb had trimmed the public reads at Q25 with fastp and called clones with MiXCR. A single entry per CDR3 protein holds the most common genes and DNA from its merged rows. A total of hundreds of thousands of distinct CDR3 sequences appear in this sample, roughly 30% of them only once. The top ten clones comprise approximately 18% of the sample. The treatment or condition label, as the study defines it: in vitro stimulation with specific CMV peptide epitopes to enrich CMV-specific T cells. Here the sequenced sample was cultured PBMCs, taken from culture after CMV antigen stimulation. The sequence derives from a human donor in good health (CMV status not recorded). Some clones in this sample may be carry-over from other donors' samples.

The DNA sequence is TGCAGTGCTCGTCAGGACGGGTATGCCTATGGCTACACCTTC. The resulting protein is CSARQDGYAYGYTF. Recombination linked TRBV20-1 to TRBJ1-2, with the D gene not clear enough to name. The CDR3 spans 14 residues, from the cysteine through the phenylalanine. Only the CDR3 region is kept as DNA, spanning 42 bases read in frame from base 1. V lost 5 bases and J lost 4 bases; the stretch between them is 17 bases long. In the germline V gene (reference sequence), CDR1 corresponds to DFQATT and CDR2 to SNEGSKA.